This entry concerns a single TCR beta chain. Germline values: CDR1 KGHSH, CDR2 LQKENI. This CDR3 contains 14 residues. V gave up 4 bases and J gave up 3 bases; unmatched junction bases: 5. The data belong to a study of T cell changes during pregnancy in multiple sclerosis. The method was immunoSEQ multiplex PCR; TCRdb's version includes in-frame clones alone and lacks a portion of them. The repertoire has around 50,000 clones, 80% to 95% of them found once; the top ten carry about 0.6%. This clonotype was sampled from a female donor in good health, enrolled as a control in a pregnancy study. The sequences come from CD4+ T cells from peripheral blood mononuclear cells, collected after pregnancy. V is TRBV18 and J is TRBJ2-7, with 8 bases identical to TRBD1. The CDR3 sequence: CASSQTGQVYEQYF. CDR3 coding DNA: TGTGCCAGCTCACAAACGGGACAGGTCTACGAGCAGTACTTC.